This T cell receptor beta chain was obtained from a study of response to subunit inactivated influenza vaccine. TCRdb used MiXCR to reprocess the RT-PCR reads, holding one entry per CDR3 protein. The data contain hundreds of thousands of distinct CDR3 sequences, 11% of them seen just once; the ten biggest clones take up approximately 11%. This CDR3 region has 18 residues. These data were also reused for a study on T cells expressing NK-cell markers. As that report states: TCR beta cDNA was generated via 5'RACE template switching incorporating UMIs. Most of the eight sequenced donors tested HCMV-seropositive; one tested seronegative.

This specimen consisted of PBMCs from blood, obtained on the day of vaccination. The chain couples TRBV21-1 to TRBJ2-1; the listed D gene, TRBD1, was not tested against the DNA. TRBV21-1 is tagged as a pseudogene. The receptor was derived from a man aged 50 to 59 who received an inactivated influenza vaccine. The CDR3 DNA follows: TGTGCCAGCAGCAAGACTCCCGGATTTGGGGAAGATTACAATGAGCAGTTCTTC. Its protein is CASSKTPGFGEDYNEQFF.